This TCR beta chain originates from a study of blood T cells in healthy people across ages. Points from the study as a whole: Any changes in expanded clonotypes were possibly confounded, as donor CMV status remained unknown.

A sample-barcoded 5' primer and a J-beta primer mix were used in a second PCR of roughly 7 to 12 cycles. TCRdb processed the 5' RACE reads anew with MiXCR; each CDR3 protein has one entry. Of 500,000 to 550,000 distinct CDR3 sequences in the sample, about 25% were seen once. The CDR3 loop spans 14 amino acids. Germline loops: CDR1 MDHEN, CDR2 SYDVKM. About this clonotype: Its target is not known.

The same data also went into a second study, on T cells of mothers and their children. Turning to that study: Material was donated by three healthy Caucasian mothers and their six children. Input to cDNA synthesis comprised all extracted RNA, at a ratio of about 1.5 ug per 15 ul. Every mother supplied over 9.5 million TCR beta CDR3 reads and every child several million.

The receptor was derived from a boy aged 10-17 years in good health. Sequenced material: blood. The rearrangement joins TRBV28 to TRBJ2-5; 8 positions agree with TRBD2. The J call is uncertain, as TRBJ2-7 better fits the DNA end. The chain's CDR3 is CASINSGNSYEQYF. CDR3 nucleotide sequence: TGTGCCAGCATTAATAGCGGGAACTCCTACGAGCAGTACTTC.